The 21 T cell receptor beta chains given below trace back to one sample, sequenced in a study of T cell clonotyping in hematopoietic cell transplantation. Clones were sequenced by immunoSEQ multiplex PCR, and TCRdb holds only the in-frame ones, with some missing. The repertoire has approximately 2,900 clones, roughly four fifths of them found once; the top ten carry roughly 6%. This material consisted of peripheral blood mononuclear cells, taken 30 days after allogeneic stem cell transplant. The receptors were gathered from a male patient between 55 and 70 years old who had an allogeneic stem cell transplant, so T cells may come from the graft donor. Some clones in this sample may be carry-over from other donors' samples.

This rearrangement joins TRBV7-9 to TRBJ2-1; D may be TRBD1 (8 bases). Between the trimmed V and J ends, which lost 9 bases and 0 bases, there was a span of 21 bases. This CDR3 contains 17 residues. Germline CDR1 is SEHNR and CDR2 is FQNEAQ (reference sequence). CDR3 nucleotide sequence: TGTGCCAGTCAGGGGGCTCAGCGGGAATCCTCCTACAATGAGCAGTTCTTC. It specifies CASQGAQRESSYNEQFF.

In its sample, this clone was seen a few times. The J gene is TRBJ1-1, the V gene TRBV5-5; no reliable D call. Germline V CDR1 and CDR2: SGHKS, YYEKEE (reference sequence). The CDR3 is 15 amino acids. Trimming took 3 bases from V and 4 from J, leaving 16 bases between them. CDR3 residues: CASSYRTTWGTEAFF. The CDR3 DNA reads TGTGCCAGCAGCTACCGGACCACCTGGGGCACTGAAGCTTTCTTT.

This chain links TRBV27 with TRBJ2-7; D tentatively reads TRBD1 or TRBD2 (5 bases each). Germline lookup yields CDR1 MNHEY and CDR2 SMNVEV (reference sequence). V lost 5 bases and J 2 bases, leaving 13 bases between the germline ends. CDR3 size: 14 residues. CDR3 in DNA: TGTGCCAGCAGTCGAGGGACGGACACCTACGAGCAGTACTTC. Translated: CASSRGTDTYEQYF.

The CDR3 spells CASARAGATDTQYF. The DNA for the CDR3 is TGTGCCAGCGCCCGGGCAGGGGCAACAGATACGCAGTATTTT. The gene calls are TRBV6-5 and TRBJ2-3, with a weak D call TRBD1 (6 bases). V was pared by 8 bases and J by 3 bases, with 15 bases between. Germline values: CDR1 MNHEY, CDR2 SVGAGI. The CDR3 runs 14 residues.

The J gene is TRBJ2-7, the V gene TRBV27; 7 bases match TRBD1. CDR1 and CDR2 from the germline V gene are MNHEY and SMNVEV (reference sequence). The CDR3 spans 14 residues. The junction had 10 bases not matched to a gene; V was cut back by 6 bases and J by 5 bases. CDR3 sequence: CASRQRQGPNEQYF. CDR3 in DNA: TGTGCCAGCAGACAAAGACAGGGACCTAACGAGCAGTACTTC.

The chain links TRBV30 to TRBJ1-5; unclear D gene. Trimming took off 2 bases at V and 4 bases at J, with 9 bases between the two ends. The CDR3 is 13 amino acids. From germline, CDR1 is GTSNPN and CDR2 SVGIG (reference sequence). The CDR3 region is CAWSLAANQPQHF. The CDR3 nucleotides are TGTGCCTGGAGTTTGGCGGCGAATCAGCCCCAGCATTTT.

The rearrangement joins TRBV28 to TRBJ2-7, with D maybe TRBD1 (6 bases). V was shortened by 8 bases and J by 2 bases, with 19 bases between the two germline ends. CDR3 length equals 15 residues. Germline V gene lookup returns CDR1 MDHEN and CDR2 SYDVKM. The CDR3 nucleotides are TGTGCCAGCGGAGAGCTCCCGGGACAAGCCTACGAGCAGTACTTC. Protein sequence: CASGELPGQAYEQYF.

The CDR3 DNA reads TGTGCCAGCAGTTTATTTAGGGCGGGTCAAGAGACCCAGTACTTC. Translating gives CASSLFRAGQETQYF. V usage is TRBV27 and J usage is TRBJ2-5, with D perhaps TRBD2 (5 bases). Deletions cut 1 base from V and 2 bases from J, with 11 bases between. The CDR3 length is 15 residues. The germline V gene encodes CDR1 MNHEY and CDR2 SMNVEV (reference sequence).

The chain combines TRBV27 with TRBJ1-1; no clear D. The V gene lost 8 bases and the J gene lost 4 bases, with 8 bases spanning the gap. The CDR3 covers 11 residues. Per germline, CDR1 MNHEY and CDR2 SMNVEV (reference sequence). The DNA for the CDR3 is TGTGCCAGCCGGGTGGGCACTGAAGCTTTCTTT. It codes for CASRVGTEAFF.

The chain employs TRBV4-3 and TRBJ2-7; D call uncertain. The CDR3 extends over 15 amino acids. Per germline, CDR1 LGHNA and CDR2 YSLEER. Deletions cut 4 bases from V and 7 bases from J, with 20 bases between. CDR3 loop: CASSRSTAYSGEQYF. The CDR3 DNA sequence: TGCGCCAGCAGCCGATCGACGGCCTACAGTGGAGAGCAGTACTTC.

The rearrangement joins TRBV9 to TRBJ2-1; D uncertain. The V gene's germline CDR1 is SGDLS and CDR2 YYNGEE. V lost 0 bases, J lost 6 bases, and 7 bases lay in between. The CDR3 is 13 residues long. Here the CDR3 reads CASSVDTGNEQFF. DNA for the CDR3: TGTGCCAGCAGCGTAGACACGGGCAATGAGCAGTTCTTC. Using reference TRBV9 and TRBJ2-1 for the parts outside the CDR3, the full variable domain is DSGVTQTPKHLITATGQRVTLRCSPRSGDLSVYWYQQSLDQGLQFLIQYYNGEERAKGNILERFSAQQFPDLHSELNLSSLELGDSALYFCASSVDTGNEQFFGPGTRLTVL.

In DNA form, the CDR3 reads TGCGCCAGCAGCCAAGCGCCGGGACAGGGCTACGAGCAGTACTTC. Translating gives CASSQAPGQGYEQYF. The V call is TRBV4-3, the J call TRBJ2-7; 9 nucleotides match TRBD1. Looked up from germline, CDR1 is LGHNA and CDR2 is YSLEER. This CDR3 spans 15 amino acids. After removal of 1 base from V and 3 bases from J, the junction contained 4 bases not matched to a gene.

This chain connects TRBV29-1 to TRBJ1-1, with a tentative D call TRBD1 (5 bases). The CDR3 runs 14 residues. Trimming shortened V by 2 bases and J by 2 bases, and 12 bases separated the two germline ends. The V gene's germline CDR1 is SQVTM and CDR2 ANQGSEA. The CDR3 region has the DNA TGCAGCGTTGAAACCTGGGGGGATAACACTGAAGCTTTCTTT. It codes for CSVETWGDNTEAFF.

On this clone: Additional DNA sequences in this sample encode the identical CDR3. This chain uses TRBV6-5 with TRBJ1-1; D ambiguous. The germline V gene has CDR1 MNHEY and CDR2 SVGAGI. This CDR3 comprises 12 residues. Trimming cost V 0 bases and J 5 bases, with 4 bases left between them. The CDR3 is CASSYSATEAFF. CDR3 nucleotide sequence: TGTGCCAGCAGTTACTCGGCAACTGAAGCTTTCTTT.

The chain uses TRBV4-1 and TRBJ2-7; 12 bases map to TRBD2. The CDR3 runs to 18 residues. Germline-derived CDR1 and CDR2 are MGHRA and YSYEKL. Losses at the gene ends were 3 bases for V and 2 bases for J; bases not matched to a gene: 11. Written as DNA, the CDR3 is TGCGCCAGCAGCCACGGGACTAGCGGGTCAGGCAGCGCCTACGAGCAGTACTTC. It is translated as CASSHGTSGSGSAYEQYF.

The chain couples TRBV5-4 to TRBJ2-7, with TRBD2 matching 9 bases. The CDR3 is 16 amino acids. J lost 2 bases, V lost 3 bases, and 9 bases had no gene match. The germline V gene encodes CDR1 SGHNT and CDR2 YYREEE (reference sequence). The CDR3 sequence is CASSSHQTSGAYEQYF. DNA for the CDR3: TGTGCCAGCAGCTCGCACCAGACTAGCGGTGCCTACGAGCAGTACTTC.

V gene TRBV4-3 combines with J gene TRBJ2-1; 10 nucleotides line up with TRBD2. The CDR3 has 16 amino acids. Germline CDR1 and CDR2: LGHNA and YSLEER. The ends lost 3 bases at V and 2 bases at J; junction bases unmatched: 4. The CDR3 loop is CASSHPSGRAYNEQFF. CDR3 nucleotide sequence: TGCGCCAGCAGCCATCCAAGCGGGAGGGCCTACAATGAGCAGTTCTTC.

The rearrangement uses TRBV7-8 and TRBJ2-1, with 9 positions matching TRBD2. Germline-derived CDR1 and CDR2 are SGHVS and FQNEAQ. Trimming cost V 8 bases and J 5 bases; bases outside gene matches: 7. This CDR3 comprises 14 residues. CDR3 DNA sequence: TGTGCCAGCCTAAGGGCGGGAGGGCACAATGAGCAGTTCTTC. This gives the protein CASLRAGGHNEQFF.

This clone occurred once. This chain connects TRBV13 to TRBJ1-1; D is ambiguous. Germline V CDR1 and CDR2: PRHDT, FYEKMQ (reference sequence). The CDR3 length is 12 residues. V lost 5 bases to trimming and J lost 4 bases, with 8 bases between them. The CDR3 sequence is CASSGDITEAFF. Here the CDR3 DNA reads TGTGCCAGCAGCGGGGATATCACTGAAGCTTTCTTT.

The chain employs TRBV27 and TRBJ2-1; D is perhaps TRBD2 (6 bases). V was cut by 11 bases and J by 1 base, with 12 bases left in between. This CDR3 has 13 residues. Germline lookup yields CDR1 MNHEY and CDR2 SMNVEV (reference sequence). CDR3 protein: CASSERSYNEQFF. The DNA for the CDR3 is TGTGCCTCTAGCGAGCGGTCCTACAATGAGCAGTTCTTC.

V usage is TRBV21-1 and J usage is TRBJ1-5; the D call in the table, TRBD1, was not verified against the DNA. TRBV21-1 is deemed a pseudogene. There are 16 residues in the CDR3. DNA of the CDR3: TGTGCCGACCCTACAGGGGGCGCCATATCTAACCAGCCCCAGCATTTT. Translated, it gives CADPTGGAISNQPQHF.